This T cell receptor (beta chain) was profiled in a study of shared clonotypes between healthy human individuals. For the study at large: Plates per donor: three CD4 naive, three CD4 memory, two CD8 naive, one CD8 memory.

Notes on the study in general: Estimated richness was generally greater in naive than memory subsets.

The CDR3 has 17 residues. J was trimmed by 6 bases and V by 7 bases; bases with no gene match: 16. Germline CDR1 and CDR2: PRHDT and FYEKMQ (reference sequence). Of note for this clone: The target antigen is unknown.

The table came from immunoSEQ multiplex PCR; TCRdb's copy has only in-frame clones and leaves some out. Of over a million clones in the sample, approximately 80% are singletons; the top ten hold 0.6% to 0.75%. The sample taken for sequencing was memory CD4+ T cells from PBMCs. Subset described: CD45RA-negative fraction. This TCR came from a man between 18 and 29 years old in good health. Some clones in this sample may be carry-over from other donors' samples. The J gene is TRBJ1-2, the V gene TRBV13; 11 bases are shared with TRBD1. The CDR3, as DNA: TGTGCCAGCACCCGCAAGTCGGACAGGGGGCGCGTGGATGGCTACACCTTC. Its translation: CASTRKSDRGRVDGYTF.